The 29 T cell receptor beta chains below all came from one sample that was sequenced in a study of blood T cell repertoires in COVID-19 (dated by TCRdb to between 2020 and 2021). Library prep was done by the immunoSEQ multiplex PCR assay. TCRdb obtained this table from immuneACCESS and retained in-frame rearrangements with V and J assigned. These tables miss some clones; where compared with another copy, unresolved V genes account for less than half of the shortfall, and the remainder is unexplained. For this sample there are more than 200,000 clones; around 82% appear just once. Of the sample, about 4.2% falls within the top ten clones. The source material was peripheral blood. The source is a man aged 50 or older with active or convalescent COVID-19.

J is TRBJ2-3 and V is TRBV4-2, with 7 bases aligning to TRBD2. Germline V lookup: CDR1 LGHNA, CDR2 YNFKEQ. The junction had 11 bases not matched to a gene; V was cut back by 0 bases and J by 2 bases. The CDR3 sequence is 18 residues long. For the CDR3, the DNA is TGTGCCAGCAGCCAAGAGTGGGGGGGGACCTATAACACAGATACGCAGTATTTT. Its protein is CASSQEWGGTYNTDTQYF.

The chain carries TRBV27 and TRBJ1-1, with D possibly TRBD1 on 5 matching bases. This CDR3 comprises 14 residues. V lost 5 bases to trimming and J lost 2 bases, with 12 bases between them. Looked up from germline, CDR1 is MNHEY and CDR2 is SMNVEV (reference sequence). DNA for the CDR3: TGTGCCAGCAGTCCAAGACAGAAAAACACTGAAGCTTTCTTT. It encodes CASSPRQKNTEAFF.

The chain recombines TRBV19 with TRBJ1-4; D perhaps matches TRBD1 (6 bases). This CDR3 comprises 15 residues. In germline, CDR1 is LNHDA, CDR2 SQIVND (reference sequence). Trimming took off 3 bases at V and 8 bases at J, with 16 bases between the two ends. CDR3 in DNA: TGTGCCAGTAGTATGGGGCAGGGGTCTGGAGAAAAACTGTTTTTT. It codes for CASSMGQGSGEKLFF.

The V gene is TRBV5-1, the J gene TRBJ2-7, with D perhaps TRBD1 (6 bases). Germline CDR1 SGHRS, CDR2 YFSETQ. V gave up 4 bases and J gave up 6 bases, with 17 bases separating them. The length of the CDR3 is 14 residues. CDR3 nucleotide sequence: TGCGCCAGCAGCGGAAATACAGGGATCGGCGAGCAGTACTTC. It is translated as CASSGNTGIGEQYF.

The chain has TRBV4-3 and TRBJ1-5; 8 bases are shared with TRBD1. Trimming at V came to 0 bases and at J to 6 bases, leaving 10 bases not matched to a gene. The germline gives CDR1 LGHNA, CDR2 YSLEER. This CDR3 is 17 amino acids long. The CDR3 DNA reads TGCGCCAGCAGCCAAGATCTTCGGACAGGGCTGAGTCAGCCCCAGCATTTT. Residues: CASSQDLRTGLSQPQHF.

This chain links TRBV5-3 with TRBJ2-7; D unresolved. TRBV5-3 is an open reading frame, and its role is uncertain. The length of the CDR3 is 10 residues. V gave up 4 bases and J gave up 8 bases, with 7 bases separating them. The CDR3 nucleotides are TGTGCCAGAAGCAGCCTCCAGCAGTACTTC. Its protein is CARSSLQQYF.

Concerning this clone: The same CDR3 arises from other DNA sequences in this sample as well. This chain links TRBV4-1 with TRBJ1-2; 7 positions match TRBD1. With 0 bases clipped from V and 0 bases from J, the junction kept 4 bases outside the gene matches. Germline values: CDR1 MGHRA, CDR2 YSYEKL. This CDR3 has 16 amino acids. The CDR3 loop reads CASSQDRDSANYGYTF. CDR3 nucleotide sequence: TGCGCCAGCAGCCAAGATAGGGACAGTGCTAACTATGGCTACACCTTC.

This chain joins TRBV7-8 and TRBJ2-1; 10 bases are shared with TRBD2. Germline V gene sequence: CDR1 SGHVS, CDR2 FQNEAQ. The CDR3 is 15 residues long. V dropped 7 bases and J dropped 4; count of bases not matched to a gene: 7. The chain's CDR3 is CASTSGTSVYNEQFF. In nucleotides, the CDR3 is TGTGCCAGCACCTCCGGGACTAGCGTTTACAATGAGCAGTTCTTC.

This clone is a singleton in its sample. The chain uses TRBV6-5 and TRBJ1-2; 10 nucleotides match TRBD1. The germline V gene has CDR1 MNHEY and CDR2 SVGAGI. This CDR3 contains 14 residues. Trimming at V came to 5 bases and at J to 6 bases, leaving 6 bases not matched to a gene. CDR3 coding DNA: TGTGCCAGCAGTCCCCCCGGGACAGGGGATGGCTACACCTTC. Protein product: CASSPPGTGDGYTF.

This chain joins TRBV29-1 and TRBJ2-1; D might be TRBD2 (7 bases). The CDR3 is 10 amino acids. Germline V gives CDR1 SQVTM, CDR2 ANQGSEA. The CDR3 region is CGGGGNEQFF. The CDR3 DNA is TGCGGAGGGGGGGGAAATGAGCAGTTCTTC.

This chain uses TRBV5-1 with TRBJ2-1; D perhaps matches TRBD2 (6 bases). Per the germline V gene, CDR1 is SGHRS and CDR2 is YFSETQ. Deletions cut 1 base from V and 3 bases from J, with 17 bases between. The CDR3 length is 17 residues. CDR3 sequence (DNA): TGCGCCAGCAGCTTGAGGCTAGCGATTACTAGCTACAATGAGCAGTTCTTC. This codes for CASSLRLAITSYNEQFF.

The CDR3 reads CASSLARSSNTEAFF. The CDR3 DNA is TGTGCCAGCAGCTTAGCCAGGTCTTCCAACACTGAAGCTTTCTTT. The genes are TRBV7-9 and TRBJ1-1; D not certain. With 0 bases removed from V and 2 bases from J, the gap between germline ends came to 10 bases. The germline gives CDR1 SEHNR, CDR2 FQNEAQ (reference sequence). This CDR3 is built from 15 residues.

V gene TRBV13 combines with J gene TRBJ2-1, with 9 bases lining up with TRBD1. Trimming at V came to 6 bases and at J to 6 bases, leaving 12 bases not matched to a gene. Germline-derived CDR1 and CDR2 are PRHDT and FYEKMQ (reference sequence). The CDR3 is 16 amino acids. The CDR3 DNA is TGTGCCAGCAGAAGGATTCAGGGACAGGGAGTCAATGAGCAGTTCTTC. Translation: CASRRIQGQGVNEQFF.

V usage is TRBV7-6 and J usage is TRBJ2-7; 13 bases are shared with TRBD2. V lost 5 bases to trimming and J lost 5 bases; unmatched junction nucleotides: 3. The CDR3 has 14 residues. Germline-derived CDR1 and CDR2 are SGHVS and FNYEAQ. The DNA for the CDR3 is TGTGCCAGCAGCAATGGACTAGCGGGGGACGAGCAGTACTTC. This gives the protein CASSNGLAGDEQYF.

This clone came up a few times. The gene calls are TRBV5-1 and TRBJ2-3; TRBD1 might be the D (5 bases). From germline, CDR1 is SGHRS and CDR2 YFSETQ. V lost 4 bases, J lost 0 bases, and 12 bases lay in between. This CDR3 has 15 amino acids. DNA for the CDR3: TGCGCCAGCAGCCCCCTGACAGCTAGCACAGATACGCAGTATTTT. It is translated as CASSPLTASTDTQYF.

The V gene is TRBV7-2, the J gene TRBJ2-7; D is possibly TRBD2 (6 bases). The CDR3 is made up of 13 amino acids. Trimming removed 2 bases at V and 6 bases at J, with 11 bases between. Germline CDR1 SGHTA, CDR2 FQGNSA. The CDR3 spells CASSLRGLVEQYF. CDR3 in DNA: TGTGCCAGCAGCTTAAGGGGACTGGTCGAGCAGTACTTC.

The chain has TRBV27 and TRBJ1-1; 8 bases map to TRBD1. Trimming removed 2 bases from V and 3 bases from J; junction bases left unmatched: 2. Germline-derived CDR1 and CDR2 are MNHEY and SMNVEV (reference sequence). The length of the CDR3 is 14 residues. CDR3 nucleotide sequence: TGTGCCAGCAGTTTAGCAGGGGGCTACACTGAAGCTTTCTTT. It yields the protein CASSLAGGYTEAFF.

The CDR3 DNA sequence: TGTGCCAGCAGCCACCCGGGACAGGGGATTTCACCCCTCCACTTT. Translated, it gives CASSHPGQGISPLHF. The chain combines TRBV4-2 with TRBJ1-6; TRBD1 matches at 10 bases. V lost 3 bases to trimming and J lost 9 bases; unmatched junction nucleotides: 5. CDR1 and CDR2 from the germline V gene are LGHNA and YNFKEQ. CDR3 length: 15 amino acids.

This rearrangement joins TRBV5-4 to TRBJ2-1, with 10 bases lining up with TRBD2. The junction had 6 bases not matched to a gene; V was cut back by 3 bases and J by 3 bases. There are 16 residues in the CDR3. Germline CDR1 SGHNT, CDR2 YYREEE (reference sequence). CDR3 coding DNA: TGTGCCAGCAGCTCCTCTAGCGGGGGTTTCTACAATGAGCAGTTCTTC. Its translation is CASSSSSGGFYNEQFF.

CDR3 protein: CASSPTRQPIEAFF. The CDR3, as DNA: TGTGCCAGCAGCCCTACTCGACAGCCTATTGAAGCTTTCTTT. The chain uses TRBV7-8 and TRBJ1-1, with D possibly TRBD1 on 5 matching bases. This CDR3 comprises 14 residues. V was clipped by 5 bases and J by 7 bases, with 17 bases between them. Germline V CDR1 and CDR2: SGHVS, FQNEAQ.

The chain couples TRBV6-5 to TRBJ2-5, with a tentative D call TRBD1 (6 bases). The CDR3 consists of 16 residues. With 4 bases removed from V and 7 bases from J, the gap between germline ends came to 22 bases. Germline V CDR1 and CDR2: MNHEY, SVGAGI. The CDR3 DNA follows: TGTGCCAGCAGTTTTTCTGGGGGCAGGAGGAGTGGGACCCAGTACTTC. Amino acids: CASSFSGGRRSGTQYF.

This chain connects TRBV11-2 to TRBJ2-3; 8 nucleotides line up with TRBD2. The CDR3 runs to 16 residues. V was pared by 1 base and J by 0 bases, with 3 bases of the junction left unmatched. Germline CDR1 SGHAT, CDR2 FQNNGV. CDR3 DNA: TGTGCCAGCAGCTTAGCCTTAGCGGGAAGCACAGATACGCAGTATTTT. Translated, it gives CASSLALAGSTDTQYF.

This chain uses TRBV6-5 with TRBJ1-2; D may be TRBD1 (5 bases). Trimming stripped 8 bases from V and 8 bases from J, with 21 bases between. Germline values: CDR1 MNHEY, CDR2 SVGAGI. The CDR3 loop spans 14 amino acids. DNA of the CDR3: TGTGCCAGCGGTCAGGGATCCCCTCCGAGGGGCTACACCTTC. It encodes CASGQGSPPRGYTF.

The chain links TRBV19 to TRBJ1-5; D is uncertain. The CDR3 totals 13 residues. CDR1 is LNHDA, CDR2 SQIVND, per germline (reference sequence). Trimming removed 5 bases at V and 2 bases at J, with 7 bases between. The CDR3: CASSPARNQPQHF. The DNA of the CDR3 is TGTGCCAGTAGTCCTGCGCGCAATCAGCCCCAGCATTTT.

The chain links TRBV7-2 to TRBJ2-3, with 9 bases that match TRBD1. Germline loops: CDR1 SGHTA, CDR2 FQGNSA. The CDR3 is 14 amino acids. J lost 6 bases, V lost 5 bases, and 6 bases had no gene match. The CDR3 sequence is CASSPGTGWDTQYF. The CDR3 DNA reads TGTGCCAGCAGCCCCGGGACAGGGTGGGATACGCAGTATTTT.

The chain couples TRBV5-1 to TRBJ1-6; D unresolved. The CDR3 is 15 residues long. V was pared by 0 bases and J by 5 bases, with 9 bases between. Per the germline V gene, CDR1 is SGHRS and CDR2 is YFSETQ. CDR3 sequence (DNA): TGCGCCAGCAGCTTGGCCTCCAGGAATAATTCACCCCTCCACTTT. Amino acid sequence: CASSLASRNNSPLHF.

This chain links TRBV15 with TRBJ2-5; 11 nucleotides align to TRBD1. The CDR3 spans 14 residues. Germline CDR1 and CDR2: LNHNV and YYDKDF (reference sequence). J lost 4 bases, V lost 5 bases, and 3 bases had no gene match. The CDR3 is CATSVDRGRETQYF. The DNA of the CDR3 is TGTGCCACCAGCGTGGACAGGGGGCGAGAGACCCAGTACTTC.

The V call is TRBV19, the J call TRBJ2-2, with 12 bases that match TRBD1. The J segment lost 4 bases and the V segment lost 5 bases, leaving 20 bases of the junction unmatched. The CDR3 loop spans 21 amino acids. Germline CDR1 and CDR2: LNHDA and SQIVND (reference sequence). The CDR3 sequence is CASSSLLGDRGRGARTGELFF. For the CDR3, the DNA is TGTGCCAGTAGTTCTTTATTGGGGGACAGGGGGCGAGGGGCCCGCACCGGGGAGCTGTTTTTT.

V usage is TRBV6-5 and J usage is TRBJ2-7; tentative D call: TRBD1 (6 bases). Germline V gene data show CDR1 as MNHEY and CDR2 as SVGAGI. This CDR3 is 13 amino acids long. Trimming cost V 8 bases and J 5 bases, with 16 bases left between them. The CDR3 bases are TGTGCCAGCGGGTTAGGGGGTAGCAACGAGCAGTACTTC. Its translation is CASGLGGSNEQYF.